The present T cell receptor (beta chain) was sequenced within a study of shared clonotypes between healthy human individuals. Overall study: Three men and two women, aged 18 to 49, were donors. Plates per donor: three CD4 naive, three CD4 memory, two CD8 naive, one CD8 memory.

Germline trimming cut 5 bases from V and 5 bases from J; bases unmatched to any gene: 4. Germline CDR1 reads SGHTA; CDR2 reads FQGNSA. This CDR3 has 13 amino acids. Findings and caveats of the study: Naive subsets usually exceeded memory subsets in estimated richness.

For this clone: What it binds is unknown.

Each replicate PCR on the sorted subsets used roughly 190 ng DNA (around 30,000 T cell genomes). Clones were read by immunoSEQ multiplex PCR, and TCRdb kept only the in-frame ones, dropping some. The sample holds roughly 640,000 clones, roughly 70% seen once. V and J are TRBV7-2 and TRBJ2-5; 8 positions agree with TRBD2. Sequenced input: memory CD4+ T cells sorted from blood. As for subset: CD45RA-negative fraction. This clonotype was obtained from a woman younger than 45 in good health. Here the CDR3 DNA reads TGTGCCAGCAGCAATCCGGGGGGGGAGACCCAGTACTTC. Translation: CASSNPGGETQYF.